The 13 T cell receptor beta chains in this list originate from one sample, sequenced in a study of cytomegalovirus exposure and HLA in healthy donors. This PCR relied on a set of 60 Vbeta primers and 13 Jbeta primers. Libraries were prepared by immunoSEQ multiplex PCR; TCRdb keeps only in-frame clonotypes and omits some of them. The top ten hold approximately 8.6% of the sample, which has 100,000 or so clones, 60% to 80% seen once. The sequenced material came from PBMCs. Receptors originate from a woman aged 40 to 55 in good health and CMV-seropositive.

V is TRBV28 and J is TRBJ2-3; 7 nucleotides align to TRBD1. This CDR3 spans 15 amino acids. V lost 4 bases and J lost 3; bases outside the gene matches: 7. The V gene's germline CDR1 is MDHEN and CDR2 SYDVKM. The CDR3 is CASSWGRQGTDTQYF. The CDR3 bases are TGTGCCAGCAGTTGGGGCCGACAGGGTACAGATACGCAGTATTTT.

The sample holds a few counts of this clone. The rearrangement links TRBV2 to TRBJ1-1; maybe TRBD1 (5 bases). Trimming took 6 bases from V and 6 from J, leaving 11 bases between them. CDR1 and CDR2 (germline): SNHLY, FYNNEI. The CDR3 covers 12 residues. The CDR3 reads CASRVLGAEAFF. The DNA for the CDR3 is TGTGCCAGCAGGGTCCTAGGGGCTGAAGCTTTCTTT.

V and J are TRBV9 and TRBJ1-4, with TRBD1 as a possible D gene (6 bases). V was clipped by 4 bases and J by 7 bases, with 17 bases between them. The length of the CDR3 is 15 residues. Germline CDR1 is SGDLS and CDR2 is YYNGEE. The CDR3 DNA reads as TGTGCCAGCAGCCTAAAGGGGGAAGGAAGTGAAAAACTGTTTTTT. This sequence encodes CASSLKGEGSEKLFF.

V usage is TRBV19 and J usage is TRBJ2-5; D might be TRBD2 (6 bases). Between the trimmed V and J ends, which lost 3 bases and 7 bases, there was a span of 15 bases. CDR3 length equals 14 residues. In germline, CDR1 is LNHDA, CDR2 SQIVND (reference sequence). The CDR3 nucleotides are TGTGCCAGTAGTATCTCCGGGAGAATGGTGACCCAGTACTTC. This gives the protein CASSISGRMVTQYF.

This sequence joins TRBV11-3 and TRBJ1-1; no clear D. V lost 4 bases and J 5 bases, leaving 11 bases between the germline ends. The CDR3 length is 13 residues. Germline loops: CDR1 SGHNT, CDR2 YENEEA. The CDR3 protein is CASSYGPGTEAFF. Here the CDR3 DNA reads TGTGCCAGCAGCTACGGGCCGGGGACTGAAGCTTTCTTT.

The chain combines TRBV5-1 with TRBJ2-7, with 10 bases aligning to TRBD1. Germline loops: CDR1 SGHRS, CDR2 YFSETQ. CDR3 size: 14 residues. V shed 4 bases and J 6 bases; nucleotides not matched to a gene: 7. The CDR3 here is CASSHRQGAGEQYF. For the CDR3, the DNA is TGCGCCAGCAGCCACCGACAGGGGGCGGGCGAGCAGTACTTC.

This clone occurred a few times. The chain carries TRBV4-1 and TRBJ2-7, with TRBD2 matching over 7 bases. The length of the CDR3 is 14 residues. V shed 4 bases and J 3 bases; nucleotides not matched to a gene: 6. Looked up from germline, CDR1 is MGHRA and CDR2 is YSYEKL. In nucleotides, the CDR3 is TGCGCCAGCAGCCCCGGGACTACGGTCTACGAGCAGTACTTC. Amino acid sequence: CASSPGTTVYEQYF.

The J gene is TRBJ1-2, the V gene TRBV27; possible D gene TRBD1, 6 bases. The germline CDR1 and CDR2 sequences are MNHEY and SMNVEV (reference sequence). The CDR3 spans 16 residues. Trimming removed 5 bases from V and 3 bases from J, with 19 bases in between. For the CDR3, the DNA is TGTGCCAGCAGTCTTATCGTAGGCAGGGGTTACTATGGCTACACCTTC. It codes for CASSLIVGRGYYGYTF.

The J gene is TRBJ2-5, the V gene TRBV5-1; possibly TRBD1 for D (6 bases). Germline CDR1 is SGHRS and CDR2 is YFSETQ. V lost 4 bases and J 1 base, leaving 11 bases between the germline ends. This CDR3 has 14 amino acids. The CDR3 loop is CASSPGTTQETQYF. CDR3 sequence (DNA): TGCGCCAGCAGCCCCGGGACAACCCAAGAGACCCAGTACTTC.

The chain employs TRBV10-3 and TRBJ1-4; D is possibly TRBD1 (5 bases). V shed 10 bases and J shed 6 bases, with 15 bases lying between them. In germline, CDR1 is ENHRY, CDR2 SYGVKD. This CDR3 contains 13 residues. The CDR3 here is CATVGGEDEKLFF. The CDR3 nucleotides read TGTGCCACCGTCGGGGGAGAGGATGAAAAACTGTTTTTT.

This clone has only a few counts. The gene calls are TRBV7-3 and TRBJ2-5; TRBD1 agrees at 11 bases. The ends lost 5 bases at V and 5 bases at J; junction bases unmatched: 4. Per the germline V gene, CDR1 is SGHTA and CDR2 is FQGTGA. The CDR3 consists of 14 residues. The CDR3: CASSPGTGGETQYF. The CDR3 DNA is TGTGCCAGCAGCCCGGGGACAGGGGGGGAGACCCAGTACTTC.

J is TRBJ1-6 and V is TRBV5-1; 8 bases match TRBD1. V lost 0 bases and J lost 9; bases outside the gene matches: 5. The CDR3 has 15 residues. Germline values: CDR1 SGHRS, CDR2 YFSETQ. DNA for the CDR3: TGCGCCAGCAGCTTGGACACAGGGGGAGGTTCACCCCTCCACTTT. Translated: CASSLDTGGGSPLHF.

This chain links TRBV19 with TRBJ2-7; D may be TRBD2 (7 bases). This CDR3 is 16 amino acids long. V shed 1 base and J shed 4 bases, with 17 bases lying between them. Germline CDR1 and CDR2: LNHDA and SQIVND (reference sequence). In DNA, the CDR3 is TGTGCCAGTAGTATAGCTGCCCGGGGGGCGGGTTACGAGCAGTACTTC. Protein: CASSIAARGAGYEQYF.